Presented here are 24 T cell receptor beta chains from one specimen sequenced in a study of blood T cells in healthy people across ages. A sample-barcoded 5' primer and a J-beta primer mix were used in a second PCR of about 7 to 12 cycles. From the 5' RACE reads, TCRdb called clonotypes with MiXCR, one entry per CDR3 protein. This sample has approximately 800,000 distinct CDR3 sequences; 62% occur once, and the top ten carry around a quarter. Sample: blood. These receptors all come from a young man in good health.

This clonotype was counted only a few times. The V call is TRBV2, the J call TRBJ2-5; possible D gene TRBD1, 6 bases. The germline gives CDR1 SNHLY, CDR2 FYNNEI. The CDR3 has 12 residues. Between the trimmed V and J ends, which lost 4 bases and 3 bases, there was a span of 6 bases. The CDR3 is CASSGTEETQYF. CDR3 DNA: TGTGCCAGCAGTGGGACAGAAGAGACCCAGTACTTC.

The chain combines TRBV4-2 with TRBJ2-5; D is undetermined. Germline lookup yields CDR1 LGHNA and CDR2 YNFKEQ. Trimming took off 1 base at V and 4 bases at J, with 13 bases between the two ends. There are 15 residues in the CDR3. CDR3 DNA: TGTGCCAGCAGCCAAGGAACAGATTTCGGAGAGACCCAGTACTTC. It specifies CASSQGTDFGETQYF.

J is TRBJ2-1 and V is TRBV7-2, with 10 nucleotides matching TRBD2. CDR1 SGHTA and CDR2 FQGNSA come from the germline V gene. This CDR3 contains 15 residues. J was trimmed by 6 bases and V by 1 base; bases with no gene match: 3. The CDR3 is CASSLVLAGANEQFF. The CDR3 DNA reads TGTGCCAGCAGCTTAGTGCTAGCGGGGGCCAATGAGCAGTTCTTC.

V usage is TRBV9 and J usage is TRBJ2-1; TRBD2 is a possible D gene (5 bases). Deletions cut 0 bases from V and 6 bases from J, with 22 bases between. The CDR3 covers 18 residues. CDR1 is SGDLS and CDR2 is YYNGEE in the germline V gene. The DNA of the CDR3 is TGTGCCAGCAGCGTAGCTAGTCCCCGGGTCGGAGGTGGCAATGAGCAGTTCTTC. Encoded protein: CASSVASPRVGGGNEQFF.

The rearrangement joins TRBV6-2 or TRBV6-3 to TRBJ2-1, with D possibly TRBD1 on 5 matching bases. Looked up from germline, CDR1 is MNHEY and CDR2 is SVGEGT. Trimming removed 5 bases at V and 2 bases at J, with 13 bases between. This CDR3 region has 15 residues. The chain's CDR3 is CASSPRVVTYNEQFF. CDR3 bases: TGTGCCAGCAGTCCCAGGGTAGTAACCTACAATGAGCAGTTCTTC.

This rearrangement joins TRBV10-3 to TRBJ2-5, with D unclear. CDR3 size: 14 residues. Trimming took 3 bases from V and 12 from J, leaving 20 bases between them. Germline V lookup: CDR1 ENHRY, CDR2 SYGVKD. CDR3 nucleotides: TGTGCCATCAGTGATGAGACACCTAACTACGAGGAGTACTTC. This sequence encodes CAISDETPNYEEYF.

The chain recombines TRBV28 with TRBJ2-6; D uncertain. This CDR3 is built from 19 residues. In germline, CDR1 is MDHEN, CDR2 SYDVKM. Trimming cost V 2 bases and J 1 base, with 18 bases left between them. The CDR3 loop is CASSLIGRILTSGANVLTF. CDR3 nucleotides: TGTGCCAGCAGTTTAATTGGCCGAATATTAACTTCTGGGGCCAACGTCCTGACTTTC. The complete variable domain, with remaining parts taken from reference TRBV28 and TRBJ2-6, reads DVKVTQSSRYLVKRTGEKVFLECVQDMDHENMFWYRQDPGLGLRLIYFSYDVKMKEKGDIPEGYSVSREKKERFSLILESASTNQTSMYLCASSLIGRILTSGANVLTFGAGSRLTVL.

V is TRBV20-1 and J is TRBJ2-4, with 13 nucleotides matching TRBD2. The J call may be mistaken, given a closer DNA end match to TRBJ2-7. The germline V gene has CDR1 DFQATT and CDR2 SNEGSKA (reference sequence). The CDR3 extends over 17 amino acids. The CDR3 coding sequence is TGCAGTGCACCTCCCCTGACTAGCGGGGGGTCAACCTACGAGCAGTACTTC. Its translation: CSAPPLTSGGSTYEQYF.

The CDR3 region has the DNA TGTGCCAGCGGGGAGGCTGGGGCCAACGTCCTGACTTTC. Translating gives CASGEAGANVLTF. The chain has TRBV14 and TRBJ2-6, with D perhaps TRBD2 (6 bases). V shed 8 bases and J shed 2 bases, with 7 bases lying between them. Germline V lookup: CDR1 SGHDN, CDR2 FVKESK. The CDR3 extends over 13 amino acids.

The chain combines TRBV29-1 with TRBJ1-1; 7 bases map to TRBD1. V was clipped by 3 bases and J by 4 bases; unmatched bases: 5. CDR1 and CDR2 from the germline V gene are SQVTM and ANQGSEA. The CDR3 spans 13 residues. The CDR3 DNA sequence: TGCAGCGTTGAGGGACAGTTTGGCACTGAAGCTTTCTTT. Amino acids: CSVEGQFGTEAFF.

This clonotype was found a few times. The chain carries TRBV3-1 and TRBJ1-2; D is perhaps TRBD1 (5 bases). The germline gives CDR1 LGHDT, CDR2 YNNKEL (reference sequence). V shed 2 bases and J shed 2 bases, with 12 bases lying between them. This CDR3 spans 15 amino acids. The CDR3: CASSQSGRGNYGYTF. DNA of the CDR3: TGTGCCAGCAGCCAATCGGGTCGGGGGAACTATGGCTACACCTTC. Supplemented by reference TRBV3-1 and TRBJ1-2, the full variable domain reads DTAVSQTPKYLVTQMGNDKSIKCEQNLGHDTMYWYKQDSKKFLKIMFSYNNKELIINETVPNRFSPKSPDKAHLNLHINSLELGDSAVYFCASSQSGRGNYGYTFGSGTRLTVV.

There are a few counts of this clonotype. The CDR3 is CASSLVNSPYGYTF. In DNA form, the CDR3 reads TGTGCCAGCAGCTTAGTAAACAGCCCCTATGGCTACACCTTC. The J gene is TRBJ1-2, the V gene TRBV7-2; D unresolved. V was pared by 1 base and J by 4 bases, with 10 bases between. The CDR3 has 14 residues. Germline V CDR1 and CDR2: SGHTA, FQGNSA. Based on the CDR3 plus reference TRBV7-2 and TRBJ1-2, the full variable domain is GAGVSQSPSNKVTEKGKDVELRCDPISGHTALYWYRQSLGQGLEFLIYFQGNSAPDKSGLPSDRFSAERTGGSVSTLTIQRTQQEDSAVYLCASSLVNSPYGYTFGSGTRLTVV.

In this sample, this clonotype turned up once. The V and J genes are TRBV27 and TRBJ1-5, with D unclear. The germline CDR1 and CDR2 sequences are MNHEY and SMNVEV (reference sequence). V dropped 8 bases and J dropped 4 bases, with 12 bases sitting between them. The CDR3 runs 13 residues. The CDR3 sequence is CASRTYENQPQHF. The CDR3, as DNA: TGTGCCAGCCGAACCTACGAAAATCAGCCCCAGCATTTT.

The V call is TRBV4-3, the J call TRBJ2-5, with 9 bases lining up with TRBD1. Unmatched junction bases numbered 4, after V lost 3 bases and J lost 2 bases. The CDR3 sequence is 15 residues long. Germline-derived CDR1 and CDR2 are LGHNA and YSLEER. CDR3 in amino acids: CASSQGQGSQETQYF. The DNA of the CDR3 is TGCGCCAGCAGCCAGGGACAGGGCTCGCAAGAGACCCAGTACTTC.

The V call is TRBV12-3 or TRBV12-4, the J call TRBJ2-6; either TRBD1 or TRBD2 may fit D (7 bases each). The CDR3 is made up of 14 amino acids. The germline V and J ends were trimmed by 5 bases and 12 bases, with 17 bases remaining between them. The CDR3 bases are TGTGCCAGCAGTCTCGACAGGGAGGGGAGCGTCCTGACTTTC. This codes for CASSLDREGSVLTF.

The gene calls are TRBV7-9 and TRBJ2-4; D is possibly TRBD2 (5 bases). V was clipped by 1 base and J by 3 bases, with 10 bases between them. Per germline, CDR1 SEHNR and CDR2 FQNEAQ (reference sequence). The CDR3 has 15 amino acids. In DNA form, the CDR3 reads TGTGCCAGCAGCTTAGATATGGGGAGCAAAAACATTCAGTACTTC. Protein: CASSLDMGSKNIQYF.

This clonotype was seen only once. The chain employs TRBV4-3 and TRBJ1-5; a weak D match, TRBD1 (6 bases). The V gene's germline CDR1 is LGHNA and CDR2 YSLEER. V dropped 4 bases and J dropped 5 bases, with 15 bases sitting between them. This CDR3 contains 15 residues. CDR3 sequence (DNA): TGCGCCAGCAGCCTCCGGGCAGGGGAGGATCAGCCCCAGCATTTT. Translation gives CASSLRAGEDQPQHF.

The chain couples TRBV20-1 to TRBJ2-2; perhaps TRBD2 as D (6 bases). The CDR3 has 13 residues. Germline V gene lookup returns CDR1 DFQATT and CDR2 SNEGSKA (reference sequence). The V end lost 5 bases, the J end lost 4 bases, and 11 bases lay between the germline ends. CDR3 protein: CSAHRDSTGELFF. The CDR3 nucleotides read TGCAGTGCTCACCGGGACTCCACCGGGGAGCTGTTTTTT.

The CDR3 bases are TGTGCCAGCAGCTTAGTTAGCAGCACTAATTCACCCCTCCACTTT. Its protein product is CASSLVSSTNSPLHF. V is TRBV7-2 and J is TRBJ1-6; D ambiguous. Deletions cut 1 base from V and 6 bases from J, with 10 bases between. Germline V lookup: CDR1 SGHTA, CDR2 FQGNSA. The CDR3 totals 15 residues.

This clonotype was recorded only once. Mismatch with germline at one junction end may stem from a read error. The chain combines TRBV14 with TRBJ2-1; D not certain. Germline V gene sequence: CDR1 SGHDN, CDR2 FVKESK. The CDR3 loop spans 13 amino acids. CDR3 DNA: TGTGCCAACAGCCTAGGACCCTACAATGAGCAGTTCTTC. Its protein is CANSLGPYNEQFF.

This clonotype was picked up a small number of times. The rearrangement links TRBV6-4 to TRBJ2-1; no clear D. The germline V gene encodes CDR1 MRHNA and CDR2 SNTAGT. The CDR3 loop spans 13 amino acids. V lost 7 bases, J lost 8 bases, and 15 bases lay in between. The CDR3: CASISFAWDEQFF. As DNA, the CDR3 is TGTGCCAGCATTTCTTTTGCTTGGGATGAGCAGTTCTTC.

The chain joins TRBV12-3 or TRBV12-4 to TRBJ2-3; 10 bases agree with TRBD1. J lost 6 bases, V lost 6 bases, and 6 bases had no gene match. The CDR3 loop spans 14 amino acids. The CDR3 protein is CASSTPGQGDTQYF. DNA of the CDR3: TGTGCCAGCAGCACCCCGGGACAGGGGGATACGCAGTATTTT.

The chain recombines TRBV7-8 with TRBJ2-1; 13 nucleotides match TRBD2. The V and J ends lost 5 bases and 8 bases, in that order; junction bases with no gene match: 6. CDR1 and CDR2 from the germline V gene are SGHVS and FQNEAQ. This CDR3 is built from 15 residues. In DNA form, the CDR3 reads TGTGCCAGCAGCCCTGAGGGACTAGCGGGACATGAGCAGTTCTTC. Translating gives CASSPEGLAGHEQFF.

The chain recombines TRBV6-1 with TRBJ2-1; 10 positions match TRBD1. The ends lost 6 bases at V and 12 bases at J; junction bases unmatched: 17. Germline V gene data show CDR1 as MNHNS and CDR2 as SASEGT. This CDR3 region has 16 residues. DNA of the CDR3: TGTGCCAGCAGATTAGCCGGGACAGGGGAATTCAAGCGGCAGTTCTTC. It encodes CASRLAGTGEFKRQFF.